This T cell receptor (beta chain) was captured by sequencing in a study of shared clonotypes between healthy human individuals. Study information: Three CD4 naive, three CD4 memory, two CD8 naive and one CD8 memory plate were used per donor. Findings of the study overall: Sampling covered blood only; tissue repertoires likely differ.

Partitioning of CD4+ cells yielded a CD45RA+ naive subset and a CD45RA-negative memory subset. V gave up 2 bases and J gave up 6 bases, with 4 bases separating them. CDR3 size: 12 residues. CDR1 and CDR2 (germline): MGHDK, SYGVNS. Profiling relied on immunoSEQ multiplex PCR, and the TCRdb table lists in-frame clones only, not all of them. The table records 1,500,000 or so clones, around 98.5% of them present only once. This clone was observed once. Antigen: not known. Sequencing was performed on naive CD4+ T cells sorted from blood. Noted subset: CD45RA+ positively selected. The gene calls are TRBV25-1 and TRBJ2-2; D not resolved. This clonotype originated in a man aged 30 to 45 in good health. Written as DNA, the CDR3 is TGTGCCAGCAGTGAACTCCCCGGGGAGCTGTTTTTT. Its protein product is CASSELPGELFF.